The 28 T cell receptor beta chains below all came from one sample that was sequenced in a study of blood T cell repertoires in COVID-19. The method was immunoSEQ multiplex PCR; TCRdb's version includes in-frame clones alone and lacks a portion of them. The sample holds 95,000 to 100,000 clones, about 85% seen once. The sequencing input was peripheral blood. The receptor source for this set is a woman between 65 and 79 years old with active or convalescent COVID-19.

The table lists this clone with a few counts. The rearrangement joins TRBV9 to TRBJ2-1; 11 bases map to TRBD2. Germline assignment: CDR1 SGDLS and CDR2 YYNGEE. This CDR3 comprises 16 residues. V lost 3 bases and J lost 5; bases outside the gene matches: 7. This CDR3 is CASSGNSGGAHNEQFF. The CDR3 bases are TGTGCCAGCAGCGGTAATAGCGGGGGGGCCCACAATGAGCAGTTCTTC.

This clone was recorded only once. The rearrangement uses TRBV15 and TRBJ1-5, with TRBD1 identical over 7 bases. Trimming at V came to 3 bases and at J to 5 bases, leaving 13 bases not matched to a gene. This CDR3 has 17 residues. CDR1 is LNHNV and CDR2 is YYDKDF in the germline V gene (reference sequence). The CDR3: CATSRTGNRAGDQPQHF. In DNA, the CDR3 is TGTGCCACCAGCAGGACAGGGAACAGGGCAGGTGATCAGCCCCAGCATTTT.

This rearrangement joins TRBV14 to TRBJ2-1; 14 bases are a match to TRBD2. V trimming: 1 base; J trimming: 6 bases; junction bases outside the gene matches: 11. CDR1 and CDR2 (germline): SGHDN, FVKESK. The CDR3 extends over 19 amino acids. In nucleotides, the CDR3 is TGTGCCAGCAGCCAAGTCCCCCCGGGACTAGCGGGAGTTTTCAATGAGCAGTTCTTC. Amino acids: CASSQVPPGLAGVFNEQFF.

The chain is built from TRBV7-2 and TRBJ1-1; no clear D gene. V gave up 1 base and J gave up 3 bases, with 15 bases separating them. CDR1 and CDR2 (germline): SGHTA, FQGNSA. This CDR3 contains 16 residues. This CDR3 is CASSLGPIQRDTEAFF. The CDR3 DNA reads TGTGCCAGCAGCTTAGGGCCAATTCAACGGGACACTGAAGCTTTCTTT.

The V and J genes are TRBV7-2 and TRBJ1-2; 9 nucleotides match TRBD1. CDR1 is SGHTA and CDR2 is FQGNSA in the germline V gene. This CDR3 is 12 amino acids long. With V trimmed by 7 bases and J by 7 bases, 4 bases remained unmatched. The CDR3 DNA sequence: TGTGCCAGCACCGACAGGGGGGTTGGCTACACCTTC. It codes for CASTDRGVGYTF.

The chain links TRBV29-1 to TRBJ2-7, with no clear D. The V gene's germline CDR1 is SQVTM and CDR2 ANQGSEA. Trimming stripped 4 bases from V and 4 bases from J, with 17 bases between. The CDR3 length is 14 residues. The CDR3, as DNA: TGCAGCGTTGTCACGCCCGCCACGAGTTACGAGCAGTACTTC. Translation: CSVVTPATSYEQYF.

This chain uses TRBV6-6 with TRBJ2-5; 7 bases are shared with TRBD1. The length of the CDR3 is 13 residues. CDR1 is MNHNY and CDR2 is SVGAGI in the germline V gene (reference sequence). V was pared by 5 bases and J by 5 bases, with 5 bases of the junction left unmatched. The CDR3: CASSPRRGETQYF. The CDR3 region has the DNA TGTGCCAGCAGTCCCCGCAGGGGGGAGACCCAGTACTTC.

The chain links TRBV12-3 or TRBV12-4 to TRBJ2-2; no clear D gene. The CDR3 has 12 amino acids. The V end was cut by 6 bases, the J end by 6 bases, with 8 bases between. CDR3 DNA: TGTGCCAGCAGCCAAACGGCCGGGGAGCTGTTTTTT. Its protein product is CASSQTAGELFF.

This rearrangement joins TRBV6-2 or TRBV6-3 to TRBJ2-1, with D unresolved. CDR3 length equals 14 residues. Germline V gene sequence: CDR1 MNHEY, CDR2 SVGEGT. V was cut by 5 bases and J by 0 bases, with 8 bases left in between. The CDR3 DNA sequence: TGTGCCAGCAGTATCCGAGTCTCCTACAATGAGCAGTTCTTC. Translation gives CASSIRVSYNEQFF.

V and J are TRBV25-1 and TRBJ2-1; 9 bases fit TRBD1. Germline trimming cut 3 bases from V and 10 bases from J; bases unmatched to any gene: 10. The V gene's germline CDR1 is MGHDK and CDR2 SYGVNS. The CDR3 extends over 15 amino acids. CDR3 nucleotides: TGTGCCAGCAGTGATCCCGGGACAGGGTCGAACGAGCAGTTCTTC. It yields the protein CASSDPGTGSNEQFF. The complete variable domain, with remaining parts taken from reference TRBV25-1 and TRBJ2-1, reads EADIYQTPRYLVIGTGKKITLECSQTMGHDKMYWYQQDPGMELHLIHYSYGVNSTEKGDLSSESTVSRIRTEHFPLTLESARPSHTSQYLCASSDPGTGSNEQFFGPGTRLTVL.

The chain combines TRBV7-9 with TRBJ2-3; perhaps TRBD2 as D (7 bases). CDR1 is SEHNR and CDR2 is FQNEAQ in the germline V gene (reference sequence). V was clipped by 4 bases and J by 6 bases, with 20 bases between them. This CDR3 spans 16 amino acids. The CDR3 sequence is CASSSTMGGGPDTQYF. The CDR3 DNA reads TGTGCCAGCAGCTCTACGATGGGAGGGGGGCCCGATACGCAGTATTTT.

CDR3 nucleotides: TGTGCCAGCTCACCGATAGCCCTACAGGGGAATGGCTACACCTTC. This translates into CASSPIALQGNGYTF. The V and J genes are TRBV18 and TRBJ1-2, with TRBD1 identical over 7 bases. The ends lost 3 bases at V and 6 bases at J; junction bases unmatched: 10. From germline, CDR1 is KGHSH and CDR2 LQKENI. CDR3 length: 15 amino acids.

This chain connects TRBV5-8 to TRBJ2-7, with 7 bases matching TRBD1. Germline CDR1 is SGHTS and CDR2 is YDEGEE. The J segment lost 8 bases and the V segment lost 2 bases, leaving 4 bases of the junction unmatched. The CDR3 totals 12 residues. CDR3: CASSFKQGKQYF. The CDR3 nucleotides are TGTGCCAGCAGCTTCAAACAGGGGAAGCAGTACTTC.

The chain recombines TRBV24-1 with TRBJ2-1, with 16 bases that match TRBD2. Unmatched junction bases numbered 7, after V lost 3 bases and J lost 6 bases. There are 18 residues in the CDR3. Germline V lookup: CDR1 KGHDR, CDR2 SFDVKD. The CDR3 DNA reads TGTGCCACCAGTGATGAGGGACTAGCGGGAGGGCCTTCCAATGAGCAGTTCTTC. The encoded protein is CATSDEGLAGGPSNEQFF.

The chain employs TRBV7-2 and TRBJ1-6; D might be TRBD1 (6 bases). V was pared by 5 bases and J by 6 bases, with 17 bases between. Germline assignment: CDR1 SGHTA and CDR2 FQGNSA. The CDR3 runs to 16 residues. CDR3 coding DNA: TGTGCCAGCAGCCCTCAGGGTGCAGGGGCTAATTCACCCCTCCACTTT. This translates into CASSPQGAGANSPLHF.

The chain is built from TRBV4-1 and TRBJ1-4; D is undetermined. Germline V gene sequence: CDR1 MGHRA, CDR2 YSYEKL. This CDR3 is 14 amino acids long. V dropped 0 bases and J dropped 10 bases, with 12 bases sitting between them. The CDR3 reads CASSQEGFEGKLFF. The CDR3, as DNA: TGCGCCAGCAGCCAAGAAGGTTTCGAGGGAAAACTGTTTTTT.

The V call is TRBV28, the J call TRBJ2-7, with D tentatively TRBD1 (6 bases). CDR3 length equals 15 residues. Germline V CDR1 and CDR2: MDHEN, SYDVKM. V gave up 7 bases and J gave up 5 bases, with 21 bases separating them. The CDR3 sequence: CASKGVGWVPDEQYF. The CDR3 nucleotides read TGTGCCAGCAAGGGGGTAGGGTGGGTGCCCGACGAGCAGTACTTC. The complete variable domain, with remaining parts taken from reference TRBV28 and TRBJ2-7, reads DVKVTQSSRYLVKRTGEKVFLECVQDMDHENMFWYRQDPGLGLRLIYFSYDVKMKEKGDIPEGYSVSREKKERFSLILESASTNQTSMYLCASKGVGWVPDEQYFGPGTRLTVT.

CDR3 sequence: CASSLTGNLEAFF. The CDR3 bases are TGTGCCAGCAGCCTGACGGGGAACCTTGAAGCTTTCTTT. This rearrangement joins TRBV14 to TRBJ1-1; D gene unclear. Deletions cut 4 bases from V and 7 bases from J, with 13 bases between. Per the germline V gene, CDR1 is SGHDN and CDR2 is FVKESK. The CDR3 is made up of 13 amino acids.

V gene TRBV24-1 combines with J gene TRBJ2-1; D might be TRBD1 (6 bases). The CDR3 loop spans 16 amino acids. The germline V gene has CDR1 KGHDR and CDR2 SFDVKD. Trimming shortened V by 3 bases and J by 7 bases, and 18 bases separated the two germline ends. The DNA of the CDR3 is TGTGCCACCAGTGATCCCGGGACAACATCTATGAATGAGCAGTTCTTC. This codes for CATSDPGTTSMNEQFF.

This rearrangement joins TRBV4-3 to TRBJ2-5, with 8 bases fitting TRBD2. Germline loops: CDR1 LGHNA, CDR2 YSLEER. This CDR3 has 17 amino acids. J was trimmed by 3 bases and V by 2 bases; bases with no gene match: 11. CDR3 protein: CASSQNGLAGGEETQYF. Here the CDR3 DNA reads TGCGCCAGCAGCCAAAACGGACTAGCTGGGGGAGAAGAGACCCAGTACTTC.

This clone was recorded once. The CDR3 coding sequence is TGTGCCAGCAGCCCTGAGCGGGAGTTGAATGAGCAGTTCTTC. Its protein product is CASSPERELNEQFF. This chain links TRBV7-2 with TRBJ2-1, with 8 bases that match TRBD2. CDR1 is SGHTA and CDR2 is FQGNSA in the germline V gene. There are 14 residues in the CDR3. Trimming cost V 5 bases and J 7 bases; bases outside gene matches: 7.

This clone was observed a few times. The chain combines TRBV28 with TRBJ1-2; TRBD1 aligns across 7 bases. The length of the CDR3 is 15 residues. The junction had 8 bases not matched to a gene; V was cut back by 3 bases and J by 4 bases. Germline loops: CDR1 MDHEN, CDR2 SYDVKM. In nucleotides, the CDR3 is TGTGCCAGCAGTTTCCCGACAGGGAGTGGCTATGGCTACACCTTC. Its protein is CASSFPTGSGYGYTF.

The chain links TRBV7-2 to TRBJ2-7, with 10 bases aligning to TRBD2. The CDR3 is made up of 14 amino acids. Germline V gene data show CDR1 as SGHTA and CDR2 as FQGNSA. With V trimmed by 5 bases and J by 0 bases, 1 base remained unmatched. The CDR3 sequence is CASSTSGNSYEQYF. The CDR3, as DNA: TGTGCCAGCAGCACTAGCGGGAACTCCTACGAGCAGTACTTC.

The gene calls are TRBV3-1 (or the pseudogene TRBV3-2) and TRBJ2-3, with D unclear. Germline V CDR1 and CDR2: LGHDT, YNNKEL (reference sequence). The V and J ends lost 0 bases and 0 bases respectively, with 22 bases between them. The CDR3 is 20 residues long. This CDR3 is CASSQDRGMAALLSTDTQYF. CDR3 sequence (DNA): TGTGCCAGCAGCCAAGATCGAGGAATGGCGGCACTACTCAGCACAGATACGCAGTATTTT.

The rearrangement links TRBV10-3 to TRBJ2-7; 10 nucleotides agree with TRBD2. This CDR3 region has 15 residues. The junction had 7 bases not matched to a gene; V was cut back by 2 bases and J by 6 bases. Germline CDR1 reads ENHRY; CDR2 reads SYGVKD. DNA of the CDR3: TGTGCCATCAGTGAGGGGCTAGCGGGAGTTGTCGAGCAGTACTTC. It is translated as CAISEGLAGVVEQYF.

This clone showed up just once. The rearrangement links TRBV11-3 to TRBJ2-7; 11 bases align to TRBD1. Germline loops: CDR1 SGHNT, CDR2 YENEEA. The CDR3 length is 17 residues. With 5 bases clipped from V and 3 bases from J, the junction kept 12 bases outside the gene matches. The CDR3 nucleotides are TGTGCCAGCAGCCCAGAATTCGGGACAGGGGGGATCTACGAGCAGTACTTC. This translates into CASSPEFGTGGIYEQYF.

The rearrangement joins TRBV20-1 to TRBJ2-1; 7 nucleotides agree with TRBD2. V shed 2 bases, J shed 10 bases, and the junction held 2 bases outside the gene matches. CDR3 length: 11 amino acids. CDR1 is DFQATT, CDR2 SNEGSKA, per germline (reference sequence). CDR3 in DNA: TGCAGTGCTAGACGGGGGGTGGAGCAGTTCTTC. Translated, it gives CSARRGVEQFF.

V usage is TRBV19 and J usage is TRBJ1-6; 9 nucleotides align to TRBD1. Germline values: CDR1 LNHDA, CDR2 SQIVND (reference sequence). V lost 9 bases, J lost 10 bases, and 4 bases stayed unmatched. This CDR3 has 12 residues. CDR3 bases: TGTGCCAGCGGGGACAGGGCCTCACCCCTCCACTTT. Residues: CASGDRASPLHF.